The 25 T cell receptor beta chains in this list originate from one sample, sequenced in a study of blood T cell repertoires in COVID-19. Generated by immunoSEQ multiplex PCR, the TCRdb table keeps only in-frame clones and is missing some. The sample records some 180,000 clones, approximately 90% being singletons. The sample consisted of peripheral blood. The receptors were gathered from a middle-aged man with active or convalescent COVID-19.

The V call is TRBV28, the J call TRBJ2-5; TRBD1 matches at 8 bases. Germline assignment: CDR1 MDHEN and CDR2 SYDVKM. Trimming removed 5 bases from V and 2 bases from J; junction bases left unmatched: 4. There are 14 residues in the CDR3. The CDR3 protein is CASSPRTGQETQYF. The CDR3 bases are TGTGCCAGCAGTCCCCGGACAGGGCAAGAGACCCAGTACTTC.

V gene TRBV28 combines with J gene TRBJ1-6; TRBD1 is a possible D gene (6 bases). This CDR3 is 14 amino acids long. CDR1 MDHEN and CDR2 SYDVKM come from the germline V gene. Trimming stripped 2 bases from V and 7 bases from J, with 9 bases between. For the CDR3, the DNA is TGTGCCAGCAGTTTAAAGGGGGGGAATTCACCCCTCCACTTT. Translating gives CASSLKGGNSPLHF. Full variable domain (remainder filled in from reference TRBV28 and TRBJ1-6): DVKVTQSSRYLVKRTGEKVFLECVQDMDHENMFWYRQDPGLGLRLIYFSYDVKMKEKGDIPEGYSVSREKKERFSLILESASTNQTSMYLCASSLKGGNSPLHFGNGTRLTVT.

The sample holds one count of this clone. The genes are TRBV29-1 and TRBJ1-2; a possible D gene is TRBD1 (6 bases). From germline, CDR1 is SQVTM and CDR2 ANQGSEA. V was clipped by 4 bases and J by 4 bases, with 22 bases between them. This CDR3 contains 16 residues. CDR3: CSVVPAGAPWGYGYTF. CDR3 bases: TGCAGCGTTGTACCGGCAGGGGCCCCATGGGGCTATGGCTACACCTTC.

The chain employs TRBV30 and TRBJ1-1; TRBD1 aligns across 7 bases. Trimming at V came to 5 bases and at J to 3 bases, leaving 3 bases not matched to a gene. Germline V lookup: CDR1 GTSNPN, CDR2 SVGIG (reference sequence). The CDR3 is 12 amino acids. The CDR3 sequence: CAWGDRDTEAFF. CDR3 sequence (DNA): TGTGCCTGGGGCGACAGGGACACTGAAGCTTTCTTT.

The V and J genes are TRBV11-3 and TRBJ2-3; TRBD2 might be the D (5 bases). CDR1 is SGHNT and CDR2 is YENEEA in the germline V gene. The CDR3 spans 14 residues. Trimming pared 2 bases from V and 5 bases from J, leaving 11 bases between. In DNA, the CDR3 is TGTGCCAGCAGCTTAAGGCCCGGAGGAGATACGCAGTATTTT. Translated: CASSLRPGGDTQYF. Filled out from reference TRBV11-3 and TRBJ2-3, the complete variable domain reads EAGVVQSPRYKIIEKKQPVAFWCNPISGHNTLYWYLQNLGQGPELLIRYENEEAVDDSQLPKDRFSAERLKGVDSTLKIQPAELGDSAVYLCASSLRPGGDTQYFGPGTRLTVL.

A single count supports this clone. The chain couples TRBV5-4 to TRBJ2-7, with 13 bases that match TRBD2. J lost 0 bases, V lost 0 bases, and 6 bases had no gene match. This CDR3 is built from 18 residues. Germline values: CDR1 SGHNT, CDR2 YYREEE (reference sequence). CDR3: CASSLGGLAGTSSYEQYF. The CDR3 nucleotides read TGTGCCAGCAGCTTGGGGGGACTAGCGGGGACGAGCTCCTACGAGCAGTACTTC.

This sequence joins TRBV29-1 and TRBJ2-7; D is possibly TRBD1 (5 bases). In germline, CDR1 is SQVTM, CDR2 ANQGSEA. Trimming took off 0 bases at V and 1 base at J, with 10 bases between the two ends. There are 14 residues in the CDR3. The CDR3 protein is CSVEDTSGSYEQYF. The CDR3, as DNA: TGCAGCGTTGAAGATACGTCAGGGTCCTACGAGCAGTACTTC.

The J gene is TRBJ2-7, the V gene TRBV25-1, with 9 positions matching TRBD1. Germline V lookup: CDR1 MGHDK, CDR2 SYGVNS. V gave up 3 bases and J gave up 7 bases; unmatched junction bases: 7. This CDR3 spans 14 amino acids. The DNA of the CDR3 is TGTGCCAGCAGTGAGACAGGGGGAAGGTGGGAGCAGTACTTC. It translates to CASSETGGRWEQYF.

The chain links TRBV2 to TRBJ2-5; TRBD1 agrees at 11 bases. CDR3 length: 15 residues. Unmatched junction bases numbered 5, after V lost 3 bases and J lost 5 bases. Germline V gene sequence: CDR1 SNHLY, CDR2 FYNNEI. The CDR3, as DNA: TGTGCCAGCAGTGATGGACAGGGGGCATTTGAGACCCAGTACTTC. Translating it yields CASSDGQGAFETQYF.

This clone has just a few counts. The chain combines TRBV3-1 (or the pseudogene TRBV3-2) with TRBJ2-1, with 10 positions matching TRBD2. Germline CDR1 and CDR2: LGHDT and YNNKEL (reference sequence). The V gene end was trimmed by 3 bases and the J gene end by 5 bases; junction bases not matched to a gene: 7. The CDR3 has 16 residues. As DNA, the CDR3 is TGTGCCAGCAGCCAGGGACTAGCGAAGAATAACAATGAGCAGTTCTTC. The encoded protein is CASSQGLAKNNNEQFF.

V gene TRBV19 combines with J gene TRBJ1-2; 8 bases fit TRBD1. V was pared by 0 bases and J by 1 base, with 4 bases of the junction left unmatched. Germline assignment: CDR1 LNHDA and CDR2 SQIVND (reference sequence). CDR3 size: 16 residues. CDR3 loop: CASSIEGRGRNYGYTF. CDR3 DNA sequence: TGTGCCAGTAGTATAGAGGGCAGGGGGCGTAACTATGGCTACACCTTC.

CDR3 coding DNA: TGTGCCAGCTCACCAAGTGTCAGGGCGCTCGTGAATTCACCCCTCCACTTT. Encoded protein: CASSPSVRALVNSPLHF. This rearrangement joins TRBV18 to TRBJ1-6; D possibly corresponds to TRBD1 (5 bases). CDR1 and CDR2 from the germline V gene are KGHSH and LQKENI. The V end lost 2 bases, the J end lost 7 bases, and 18 bases lay between the germline ends. The CDR3 totals 17 residues.

The rearrangement joins TRBV15 to TRBJ1-5, with TRBD1 matching 12 bases. The CDR3 is 16 amino acids. Per the germline V gene, CDR1 is LNHNV and CDR2 is YYDKDF (reference sequence). V shed 5 bases and J 5 bases; nucleotides not matched to a gene: 7. The CDR3 sequence is CATSGGQGAGDQPQHF. The DNA of the CDR3 is TGTGCCACCAGCGGGGGACAGGGGGCAGGGGATCAGCCCCAGCATTTT. The full variable domain, its missing parts supplied by reference TRBV15 and TRBJ1-5, is DAMVIQNPRYQVTQFGKPVTLSCSQTLNHNVMYWYQQKSSQAPKLLFHYYDKDFNNEADTPDNFQSRRPNTSFCFLDIRSPGLGDTAMYLCATSGGQGAGDQPQHFGDGTRLSIL.

The gene calls are TRBV13 and TRBJ1-6; 7 bases line up with TRBD1. Trimming removed 5 bases from V and 7 bases from J; junction bases left unmatched: 8. CDR3 length equals 15 residues. Germline-derived CDR1 and CDR2 are PRHDT and FYEKMQ (reference sequence). The CDR3 DNA sequence: TGTGCCAGCAGCGTACGACAGGGCAAAAATTCACCCCTCCACTTT. Translating gives CASSVRQGKNSPLHF.

The chain joins TRBV3-1 (or the pseudogene TRBV3-2) to TRBJ1-1; D is ambiguous. CDR1 LGHDT and CDR2 YNNKEL come from the germline V gene (reference sequence). Trimming shortened V by 0 bases and J by 2 bases, and 10 bases separated the two germline ends. CDR3 length: 15 residues. Here the CDR3 reads CASSQDSHINTEAFF. The CDR3 DNA sequence: TGTGCCAGCAGCCAAGATTCACATATAAACACTGAAGCTTTCTTT.

V is TRBV7-2 and J is TRBJ2-1; the match to TRBD2 covers 7 bases. V shed 1 base and J 10 bases; nucleotides not matched to a gene: 7. Germline V CDR1 and CDR2: SGHTA, FQGNSA. CDR3 length equals 14 residues. CDR3 DNA: TGTGCCAGCAGCTTAGGTGTTCGGGAGGCCGAGCAGTTCTTC. Its translation: CASSLGVREAEQFF.

This chain uses TRBV7-9 with TRBJ2-1; D is possibly TRBD2 (6 bases). This CDR3 spans 15 amino acids. Germline loops: CDR1 SEHNR, CDR2 FQNEAQ (reference sequence). Deletions cut 6 bases from V and 9 bases from J, with 21 bases between. CDR3 amino acids: CASSPPGVPQSEQFF. The CDR3 DNA reads TGTGCCAGCAGTCCTCCGGGGGTTCCGCAGAGTGAGCAGTTCTTC.

The gene calls are TRBV7-9 and TRBJ2-7; TRBD1 is a possible D gene (5 bases). Germline lookup yields CDR1 SEHNR and CDR2 FQNEAQ (reference sequence). Trimming cost V 1 base and J 5 bases, with 15 bases left between them. The CDR3 sequence is 15 residues long. In DNA form, the CDR3 reads TGTGCCAGCAGCTTAGTGATGGGGCTGCTAAACGAGCAGTACTTC. It is translated as CASSLVMGLLNEQYF.

The chain has TRBV3-1 (or the pseudogene TRBV3-2) and TRBJ2-1; TRBD2 agrees at 9 bases. The CDR3 is 15 amino acids. The trim removed 0 bases at V and 9 bases at J, leaving 6 bases unmatched. Germline CDR1 reads LGHDT; CDR2 reads YNNKEL (reference sequence). CDR3 sequence reads: CASSQDRLAGFEQFF. For the CDR3, the DNA is TGTGCCAGCAGCCAAGATAGGCTAGCGGGATTTGAGCAGTTCTTC.

The chain recombines TRBV18 with TRBJ1-1; no firm D call. CDR3 length equals 14 residues. Deletions cut 3 bases from V and 5 bases from J, with 13 bases between. The germline V gene encodes CDR1 KGHSH and CDR2 LQKENI. The CDR3 loop is CASSPSTRRTEAFF. Here the CDR3 DNA reads TGTGCCAGCTCACCCTCAACCCGGAGGACTGAAGCTTTCTTT.

This sequence joins TRBV13 and TRBJ2-1; 10 nucleotides align to TRBD2. This CDR3 contains 16 residues. The junction had 3 bases not matched to a gene; V was cut back by 4 bases and J by 0 bases. The germline V gene encodes CDR1 PRHDT and CDR2 FYEKMQ (reference sequence). The CDR3 nucleotides read TGTGCCAGCAGCTCTATAGCGGGGGGCTCCTACAATGAGCAGTTCTTC. It codes for CASSSIAGGSYNEQFF.

The chain uses TRBV7-2 and TRBJ2-7; a weak D match, TRBD2 (6 bases). CDR1 and CDR2 (germline): SGHTA, FQGNSA. This CDR3 has 15 residues. Deletions cut 1 base from V and 6 bases from J, with 16 bases between. The CDR3 nucleotides read TGTGCCAGCAGCTTAGAAGGCGGGAAGAGGGTCGAGCAGTACTTC. It specifies CASSLEGGKRVEQYF.

This clone was observed once. V gene TRBV30 combines with J gene TRBJ2-3; the D gene is possibly TRBD2 (5 bases). Trimming pared 2 bases from V and 4 bases from J, leaving 10 bases between. Germline V gives CDR1 GTSNPN, CDR2 SVGIG (reference sequence). The CDR3 length is 13 residues. The CDR3 region is CAWSLGVSDTQYF. DNA for the CDR3: TGTGCCTGGAGTCTGGGAGTCTCAGATACGCAGTATTTT.

This clone was detected only a few times. This CDR3 reads CATSGWAGGSETQYF. The CDR3 region has the DNA TGTGCCACCAGTGGTTGGGCGGGAGGGTCAGAGACCCAGTACTTC. The V and J genes are TRBV24-1 and TRBJ2-5; 9 bases are a match to TRBD2. Per the germline V gene, CDR1 is KGHDR and CDR2 is SFDVKD. The CDR3 contains 15 residues. V was clipped by 5 bases and J by 4 bases; unmatched bases: 7.

This clone was picked up one time. This chain uses TRBV18 with TRBJ1-2; tentative D call: TRBD1 (5 bases). The germline V gene encodes CDR1 KGHSH and CDR2 LQKENI. CDR3 size: 13 residues. V was clipped by 5 bases and J by 8 bases, with 15 bases between them. CDR3 sequence (DNA): TGTGCCAGCTCATCCCAGGGAATTGACGGCTACACCTTC. Encoded protein: CASSSQGIDGYTF.